The sequence of this T cell receptor (beta chain) was determined in a study of blood T cells in healthy people across ages. About 9.6 milliliters of peripheral blood were drawn from each donor into EDTA-treated tubes. A second roughly 6 to 12 cycle PCR used barcoded and J-beta primers. Each CDR3 protein gets one entry after TCRdb re-called the 5' RACE reads with MiXCR. Seen here are roughly 680,000 distinct CDR3 sequences, around 21% observed once, and the top ten hold roughly 3.9%. The CDR3 runs to 17 residues. Per germline, CDR1 LGHNA and CDR2 YSLEER. Findings and limits, study-wide: Older age coincided with a roughly linear decline in TCR beta diversity per million T cells. Long-lived donors exceeded aged donors in naive CD4+ cells and diversity.

This clonotype was detected only a few times. Its antigen is currently unknown. This clonotype originated in a man in his 70s in good health. Sequencing input: blood. The chain is built from TRBV4-3 and TRBJ2-5, with TRBD2 matching 9 bases. Judging by the DNA end, TRBJ2-1 fits better; the J call may be wrong. CDR3 region: CASSQESSGTLGNEQFF. The CDR3 region has the DNA TGCGCCAGCAGCCAAGAGTCTAGCGGGACTCTTGGGAATGAGCAGTTCTTC.